This passage covers 10 T cell receptor beta chains from one sample sequenced in a study of T cell responses to AZD1222 COVID-19 vaccine. The table came from immunoSEQ multiplex PCR; TCRdb's copy has only in-frame clones and leaves some out. The sample data list about 140,000 clones. The specimen sequenced was peripheral blood. Every receptor here comes from an adult in good health.

The chain carries TRBV19 and TRBJ1-1; D not certain. The CDR3 extends over 14 amino acids. Trimming cost V 5 bases and J 4 bases, with 14 bases left between them. Per germline, CDR1 LNHDA and CDR2 SQIVND (reference sequence). The chain's CDR3 is CASSPETWGTEAFF. CDR3 sequence (DNA): TGTGCCAGTAGTCCCGAGACCTGGGGCACTGAAGCTTTCTTT. The complete variable domain, with remaining parts taken from reference TRBV19 and TRBJ1-1, reads DGGITQSPKYLFRKEGQNVTLSCEQNLNHDAMYWYRQDPGQGLRLIYYSQIVNDFQKGDIAEGYSVSREKKESFPLTVTSAQKNPTAFYLCASSPETWGTEAFFGQGTRLTVV.

The CDR3 nucleotides are TGCGCCAGCAGCTTCAGGCCAACTGAACAGGGGCCCACCGGGCTTCGGAATGAGCAGTTCTTC. Translation: CASSFRPTEQGPTGLRNEQFF. The V and J genes are TRBV5-1 and TRBJ2-1, with 7 bases matching TRBD1. The CDR3 extends over 21 amino acids. V shed 2 bases, J shed 7 bases, and the junction held 27 bases outside the gene matches. The germline V gene encodes CDR1 SGHRS and CDR2 YFSETQ.

The rearrangement links TRBV2 to TRBJ1-5; 10 nucleotides align to TRBD1. V gave up 5 bases and J gave up 5 bases; unmatched junction bases: 6. This CDR3 has 15 residues. Germline CDR1 reads SNHLY; CDR2 reads FYNNEI. The CDR3 region is CASSRDRGGYQPQHF. CDR3 bases: TGTGCCAGCAGTCGGGACAGGGGAGGGTATCAGCCCCAGCATTTT.

The chain couples TRBV21-1 to TRBJ2-7; the DNA was not used to check the table's D call, TRBD1. TRBV21-1 is marked as a pseudogene. The CDR3 sequence is 12 residues long. CDR3 in amino acids: CASRTGSYEQYF. In DNA form, the CDR3 reads TGTGCCAGCCGGACAGGGTCCTACGAGCAGTACTTC.

The chain is built from TRBV29-1 and TRBJ1-1; possibly TRBD1 for D (6 bases). Germline lookup yields CDR1 SQVTM and CDR2 ANQGSEA. This CDR3 spans 13 amino acids. The germline V and J ends were trimmed by 0 bases and 11 bases, with 16 bases remaining between them. The CDR3 DNA reads as TGCAGCGTTGAAGAGGTACTGGCCAGGGGCGCTTTCTTT. This gives the protein CSVEEVLARGAFF.

The chain joins TRBV28 to TRBJ2-2; 14 positions agree with TRBD2. CDR3 length: 17 amino acids. CDR1 is MDHEN and CDR2 is SYDVKM in the germline V gene. With 7 bases clipped from V and 4 bases from J, the junction kept 8 bases outside the gene matches. For the CDR3, the DNA is TGTGCCAGCACCCCGCATGGACTAGCGGGGGGCACCGGGGAGCTGTTTTTT. This gives the protein CASTPHGLAGGTGELFF.

The chain joins TRBV4-2 to TRBJ2-1; 10 bases fit TRBD2. V lost 0 bases to trimming and J lost 9 bases; unmatched junction nucleotides: 11. In germline, CDR1 is LGHNA, CDR2 YNFKEQ. The CDR3 runs 17 residues. The CDR3 nucleotides are TGTGCCAGCAGCCAAGATGGAGCGGGGGGGCCGTTGTCTGAGCAGTTCTTC. As protein: CASSQDGAGGPLSEQFF.

This rearrangement joins TRBV18 to TRBJ2-7; 13 nucleotides match TRBD2. This CDR3 region has 17 residues. Looked up from germline, CDR1 is KGHSH and CDR2 is LQKENI. Trimming removed 3 bases from V and 1 base from J; junction bases left unmatched: 6. The CDR3 is CASSPRTSGGGSYEQYF. CDR3 sequence (DNA): TGTGCCAGCTCACCCAGGACTAGCGGGGGAGGGTCCTACGAGCAGTACTTC.

The chain has TRBV5-5 and TRBJ1-2; TRBD1 aligns across 8 bases. Germline trimming cut 0 bases from V and 4 bases from J; bases unmatched to any gene: 8. In germline, CDR1 is SGHKS, CDR2 YYEKEE (reference sequence). The CDR3 runs to 16 residues. CDR3 protein: CASSLGPQGAIYGYTF. In nucleotides, the CDR3 is TGTGCCAGCAGCTTGGGGCCCCAGGGGGCGATCTATGGCTACACCTTC.

The rearrangement joins TRBV11-2 to TRBJ1-1; D unclear. This CDR3 is 13 amino acids long. Between the trimmed V and J ends, which lost 3 bases and 3 bases, there was a span of 8 bases. CDR1 and CDR2 from the germline V gene are SGHAT and FQNNGV. The CDR3 DNA is TGTGCCAGCAGCTTGTCGGCAGACACTGAAGCTTTCTTT. It is translated as CASSLSADTEAFF.